A selection of T cell receptor beta chains follows, all from one sample in a study of post-analysis software for immune sequencing data. TCRdb ran MiXCR on the PCR reads and lists one entry per CDR3 protein. The sample has 600,000 to 700,000 distinct CDR3 sequences; more than 50% are singletons. The specimen sequenced was blood. The receptors here all came from a girl aged 2 to 9 with multiple sclerosis. The CDR3 runs from the conserved cysteine through the conserved F or W. The D gene is left open where the match is weak. Rows give clone size only sometimes, using once, few, many, or a class for an expanded clone.

J | size | V | D | CDR3 | DNA
TRBJ1-2 | - | TRBV9 | - | CASSPDPGDSYGYTF | TGTGCCAGCAGCCCAGACCCGGGGGATAGCTATGGCTACACCTTC
TRBJ2-1 | - | TRBV28 | - | CASSSRVLNPNNEQFF | TGTGCCAGCAGTTCACGGGTCCTCAACCCCAACAATGAGCAGTTCTTC
TRBJ2-5 | - | TRBV15 | - | CATTGDFQETQYF | TGTGCCACCACGGGAGACTTCCAAGAGACCCAGTACTTC
TRBJ1-6 | - | TRBV4-2 | - | CASSQDGGSSYNSPLHF | TGTGCCAGCAGCCAAGACGGTGGAAGCTCCTATAATTCACCCCTCCACTTT
TRBJ2-5 | - | TRBV7-2 | - | CASSLSSLPAETQYF | TGTGCCAGCAGCTTAAGTAGCCTCCCGGCCGAGACCCAGTACTTC
TRBJ2-7 | - | TRBV29-1 | TRBD2 | CSALGGTSGYEQYF | TGCAGCGCCCTTGGAGGGACTAGCGGGTACGAGCAGTACTTC
TRBJ1-1 | - | TRBV6-1 | - | CASSEAVGFTEAFF | TGTGCCAGCAGTGAAGCGGTTGGGTTCACTGAAGCTTTCTTT
TRBJ1-2 | - | TRBV2 | - | CAGSVEADYGYTF | TGTGCCGGCAGTGTCGAGGCGGACTATGGCTACACCTTC
TRBJ2-2 | - | TRBV6-5 | TRBD2 | CASSYLTSGGTGELFF | TGTGCCAGCAGTTACTTGACTAGCGGGGGCACCGGGGAGCTGTTTTTT
TRBJ2-1 | few | TRBV5-1 | TRBD1 | CASSGGQGVNEQFF | TGCGCCAGCAGCGGGGGACAGGGGGTTAATGAGCAGTTCTTC
TRBJ2-3 | few | TRBV6-4 | TRBD1 | CASSEQGGSVDTQYF | TGTGCCAGCAGTGAACAGGGGGGCTCGGTAGATACGCAGTATTTT
TRBJ2-1 | few | TRBV11-2 | - | CASSFIGTEQFF | TGTGCCAGCAGCTTTATAGGGACAGAGCAGTTCTTC
TRBJ2-7 | once | TRBV6-1 | TRBD1 | CASTADREGAQYF | TGTGCCAGCACTGCCGACAGGGAAGGGGCGCAGTACTTC
TRBJ1-2 | - | TRBV10-2 | - | CASSGTASHNGYTF | TGCGCCAGCAGTGGGACAGCCTCCCATAATGGCTACACCTTC
TRBJ2-1 | - | TRBV5-1 | TRBD2 | CASSLGAGGPGNEQFF | TGCGCCAGCAGCTTGGGCGCGGGAGGGCCCGGTAATGAGCAGTTCTTC
TRBJ2-1 | - | TRBV27 | - | CASRRLGTNEQFF | TGTGCCAGCAGACGACTAGGGACCAATGAGCAGTTCTTC
TRBJ2-1 | few | TRBV5-1 | TRBD2 | CASSTRATSDEQFF | TGCGCCAGCAGCACGAGGGCTACTAGCGATGAGCAGTTCTTC
TRBJ2-1 | - | TRBV6-6 | - | CASSYRGSHEQFF | TGTGCCAGCAGTTACAGGGGGTCCCATGAGCAGTTCTTC
TRBJ2-7 | - | TRBV10-3 | - | CAISDGGGGRSTYNEQYF | TGTGCCATCAGTGACGGGGGAGGGGGGCGATCTACCTACAATGAGCAGTACTTC
TRBJ2-7 | - | TRBV7-2 | - | CASSLEGYSRLYEQYF | TGTGCCAGCAGCCTAGAAGGCTATAGTAGGCTTTACGAGCAGTACTTC
TRBJ2-7 | - | TRBV20-1 | TRBD1 | CSTTGQGRYEQYF | TGCAGTACAACTGGACAGGGCCGGTACGAGCAGTACTTC
TRBJ2-1 | - | TRBV9 | - | CASSVGSVAVGDNEQFF | TGTGCCAGCAGCGTAGGGTCTGTGGCGGTGGGCGACAATGAGCAGTTCTTC
TRBJ2-1 | many | TRBV29-1 | TRBD2 | CSVGKRGRSYNEQFF | TGCAGCGTTGGGAAGCGGGGGCGCTCCTACAATGAGCAGTTCTTC
TRBJ2-1 | - | TRBV7-9 | TRBD2 | CANSVGTSGSDEQFF | TGTGCCAACAGCGTCGGGACTAGCGGGAGCGATGAGCAGTTCTTC
TRBJ2-3 | once | TRBV5-1 | - | CASSTPDRGTDTQYF | TGCGCCAGCAGCACCCCGGACAGAGGGACAGATACGCAGTATTTT
TRBJ2-7 | few | TRBV11-2 | - | CASSVDGTNYYEQYF | TGTGCCAGCAGCGTAGACGGGACAAACTACTACGAGCAGTACTTC
TRBJ1-4 | - | TRBV10-3 | TRBD1 | CAISATEGAPNEKLFF | TGTGCCATCAGTGCCACCGAGGGGGCACCTAATGAAAAACTGTTTTTT
TRBJ2-6 | - | TRBV9 | - | CASSVGVSPPVLTF | TGTGCCAGCAGCGTAGGGGTGTCTCCCCCCGTCCTGACTTTC
TRBJ2-4 | - | TRBV7-3 | - | CASSSRGGDIQYF | TGTGCCAGCAGCTCGAGGGGGGGTGACATTCAGTACTTC
TRBJ2-1 | - | TRBV5-5 | TRBD2 | CASTGREGSSYNEQFF | TGTGCCAGCACTGGGCGGGAGGGTAGCTCCTACAATGAGCAGTTCTTC
TRBJ2-1 | few | TRBV24-1 | - | CATSDSLDEQFF | TGTGCCACCAGTGATAGTCTGGATGAGCAGTTCTTC
TRBJ1-6 | few | TRBV12-3/TRBV12-4 | - | CASSRNSPLHF | TGTGCCAGCAGTCGTAATTCACCCCTCCACTTT
TRBJ2-3 | - | TRBV7-3 | - | CASSFLSSTDTQYF | TGTGCCAGCAGCTTCTTGTCTAGCACAGATACGCAGTATTTT
TRBJ2-7 | - | TRBV24-1 | TRBD1 | CATSDRTGREQYF | TGTGCCACCAGTGACCGGACAGGTCGCGAGCAGTACTTC
TRBJ2-7 | - | TRBV3-1 | - | CASSQITGIAGEQYF | TGTGCCAGCAGCCAGATTACCGGGATCGCTGGCGAGCAGTACTTC
TRBJ1-4 | - | TRBV20-1 | - | CSASGRNEKLFF | TGCAGTGCTTCCGGGCGAAATGAAAAACTGTTTTTT
TRBJ1-1 | - | TRBV30 | - | CAWTLTVRDEAFF | TGTGCCTGGACCCTTACAGTTCGTGACGAAGCTTTCTTT
TRBJ1-5 | - | TRBV10-1 | - | CASSTHSNQPQHF | TGCGCCAGCAGTACTCACAGCAATCAGCCCCAGCATTTT
TRBJ2-3 | - | TRBV12-5 | - | CASGLVGRASPDTQYF | TGTGCTAGTGGTTTAGTGGGCAGGGCAAGCCCAGATACGCAGTATTTT
TRBJ2-7 | - | TRBV29-1 | - | CSAGTGPYEQYF | TGCAGCGCCGGGACTGGACCCTACGAGCAGTACTTC
TRBJ2-3 | - | TRBV15 | TRBD2 | CATGAGTSGRISSTDTQYF | TGTGCCACCGGAGCCGGGACTAGCGGGAGGATTTCTAGCACAGATACGCAGTATTTT
TRBJ2-1 | few | TRBV20-1 | - | CSVDRSLYNEQFF | TGCAGTGTCGACAGGAGCCTATACAATGAGCAGTTCTTC
TRBJ2-3 | - | TRBV5-1 | - | CASSSRVSTDTQYF | TGCGCCAGCAGCTCCAGGGTTAGCACAGATACGCAGTATTTT
TRBJ1-2 | - | TRBV6-5 | TRBD1 | CASSYFLTGSGDGYTF | TGTGCCAGCAGTTACTTTTTGACAGGGTCGGGCGATGGCTACACCTTC
TRBJ2-1 | - | TRBV20-1 | TRBD2 | CSARGGTSGWNGQFF | TGCAGTGCCCGGGGCGGGACTAGCGGGTGGAATGGGCAGTTCTTC
TRBJ2-3 | - | TRBV11-2 | - | CASSLRGGKNPGDTQYF | TGTGCCAGCAGCTTACGTGGGGGGAAGAACCCTGGAGATACGCAGTATTTT
TRBJ2-5 | - | TRBV27 | - | CASSHRAWETQYF | TGTGCCAGCAGCCACAGGGCCTGGGAGACCCAGTACTTC
TRBJ2-1 | many | TRBV29-1 | - | CSVEDQKGSSYNEQFF | TGCAGCGTTGAAGATCAAAAAGGGAGCTCCTACAATGAGCAGTTCTTC
TRBJ2-1 | - | TRBV28 | TRBD2 | CASSLEGLAGVSEQFF | TGTGCCAGCAGTTTAGAAGGGCTAGCGGGAGTCAGTGAGCAGTTCTTC
TRBJ2-5 | - | TRBV27 | TRBD2 | CASSYERGQETQYF | TGTGCCAGCAGTTATGAGCGGGGTCAAGAGACCCAGTACTTC
TRBJ2-1 | - | TRBV12-3/TRBV12-4 | TRBD2 | CASSLGRAGAYNEQFF | TGTGCCAGCAGTCTGGGACGAGCGGGGGCCTACAATGAGCAGTTCTTC
TRBJ2-1 | - | TRBV20-1 | TRBD2 | CSASSGGVYEQFF | TGCAGTGCTAGCAGCGGGGGGGTGTACGAGCAGTTCTTC
TRBJ1-1 | once | TRBV9 | TRBD1 | CASSGGQGGTAFF | TGTGCCAGCAGCGGGGGACAGGGTGGCACCGCTTTCTTT